The 21 T cell receptor beta chains given below trace back to one sample, sequenced in a study of T cells in Graves' hyperthyroidism and ophthalmopathy. Researchers took RNA transcripts and amplified the TCR beta CDR3 regions from them. The HTBI set primed first-round TCR CDR3 RT-PCR. MiXCR, applied by TCRdb to the multiplex PCR reads, yields one record per CDR3 protein. The repertoire holds around 560,000 distinct CDR3 sequences, with roughly a sixth as singletons. The specimen was blood. The receptor set was obtained from a woman aged 18 to 35 with Graves' hyperthyroidism.

This clonotype has at least ten counts. The chain recombines TRBV5-1 with TRBJ2-7; 14 nucleotides align to TRBD2. The CDR3 is 17 residues long. Trimming took 0 bases from V and 2 from J; bases not matched to a gene: 4. Germline-derived CDR1 and CDR2 are SGHRS and YFSETQ. The CDR3 DNA reads as TGCGCCAGCAGCTTGGGACTAGCGGGAGGGCCAACCTACGAGCAGTACTTC. This sequence encodes CASSLGLAGGPTYEQYF.

The chain has TRBV6-2 or TRBV6-3 and TRBJ2-3; D remains unclear. The V and J ends lost 5 bases and 2 bases respectively, with 17 bases between them. This CDR3 region has 16 residues. Germline CDR1 and CDR2: MNHEY and SVGEGT. CDR3 residues: CASSRDGVLATDTQYF. In nucleotides, the CDR3 is TGTGCCAGCAGTCGAGATGGGGTCCTGGCCACAGATACGCAGTATTTT.

This clonotype showed up many times. V gene TRBV11-2 combines with J gene TRBJ1-4, with D hard to call. With 0 bases removed from V and 2 bases from J, the gap between germline ends came to 4 bases. Germline V gives CDR1 SGHAT, CDR2 FQNNGV. The CDR3 has 14 amino acids. This CDR3 reads CASSLEYTNEKLFF. CDR3 DNA sequence: TGTGCCAGCAGCTTAGAATACACTAATGAAAAACTGTTTTTT.

This clonotype was observed at least ten times. The rearrangement joins TRBV3-1 to TRBJ2-7; tentative D call: TRBD1 (6 bases). This CDR3 spans 14 amino acids. Germline values: CDR1 LGHDT, CDR2 YNNKEL (reference sequence). V lost 3 bases and J 2 bases, leaving 11 bases between the germline ends. The CDR3 sequence is CASSHGQKPYEQYF. The CDR3 DNA reads TGTGCCAGCAGCCACGGACAGAAACCCTACGAGCAGTACTTC.

This clonotype was observed a handful of times. The chain combines TRBV7-9 with TRBJ2-1; 11 bases are shared with TRBD2. CDR3 length: 15 amino acids. Germline trimming cut 4 bases from V and 5 bases from J; bases unmatched to any gene: 4. CDR1 is SEHNR, CDR2 FQNEAQ, per germline (reference sequence). CDR3 in DNA: TGTGCCAGCAGCTGGGGACTAGCGGCCCACAATGAGCAGTTCTTC. This gives the protein CASSWGLAAHNEQFF.

The chain employs TRBV7-9 and TRBJ2-7, with 7 bases identical to TRBD1. Germline V gene sequence: CDR1 SEHNR, CDR2 FQNEAQ (reference sequence). Germline trimming cut 5 bases from V and 6 bases from J; bases unmatched to any gene: 13. This CDR3 region has 15 residues. The DNA of the CDR3 is TGTGCCAGCAGCCACAACGGGGCAGGGGGTGGCGAGCAGTACTTC. This encodes CASSHNGAGGGEQYF. The full variable domain, with the rest looked up from reference TRBV7-9 and TRBJ2-7, is DTGVSQNPRHKITKRGQNVTFRCDPISEHNRLYWYRQTLGQGPEFLTYFQNEAQLEKSRLLSDRFSAERPKGSFSTLEIQRTEQGDSAMYLCASSHNGAGGGEQYFGPGTRLTVT.

The sample holds a few counts of this clonotype. The genes are TRBV28 and TRBJ1-1; TRBD1 is a possible D gene (5 bases). The CDR3 contains 13 residues. The germline V and J ends were trimmed by 6 bases and 2 bases, with 10 bases remaining between them. Germline V lookup: CDR1 MDHEN, CDR2 SYDVKM. The DNA of the CDR3 is TGTGCCAGCAGGCCAGGGATTAACACTGAAGCTTTCTTT. Translated: CASRPGINTEAFF.

This clonotype was detected only a few times. J is TRBJ2-1 and V is TRBV7-9; weak D call: TRBD1 (6 bases). CDR1 is SEHNR and CDR2 is FQNEAQ in the germline V gene (reference sequence). Trimming removed 3 bases at V and 12 bases at J, with 9 bases between. This CDR3 has 11 residues. This CDR3 is CASSFRGSQFF. CDR3 DNA: TGTGCCAGCAGCTTCAGGGGATCGCAGTTCTTC. The variable domain in full, completed from reference TRBV7-9 and TRBJ2-1, reads DTGVSQNPRHKITKRGQNVTFRCDPISEHNRLYWYRQTLGQGPEFLTYFQNEAQLEKSRLLSDRFSAERPKGSFSTLEIQRTEQGDSAMYLCASSFRGSQFFGPGTRLTVL.

The chain carries TRBV7-9 and TRBJ1-1; D possibly corresponds to TRBD1 (5 bases). Germline CDR1 reads SEHNR; CDR2 reads FQNEAQ (reference sequence). The CDR3 consists of 14 residues. The V gene lost 4 bases and the J gene lost 2 bases, with 11 bases spanning the gap. The chain's CDR3 is CASSSYRGNTEAFF. CDR3 nucleotides: TGTGCCAGCAGCTCTTATAGGGGTAACACTGAAGCTTTCTTT.

About this clonotype: This may come from a read error, since a much larger clone is one base off. J is TRBJ2-2 and V is TRBV3-1; D ambiguous. This CDR3 is 16 amino acids long. Deletions cut 0 bases from V and 4 bases from J, with 12 bases between. Germline-derived CDR1 and CDR2 are LGHDT and YNNKEL (reference sequence). DNA of the CDR3: TGTGCCAGCAGCCAAGACCGATCGTGCAGCACCGGGGAGCTGTTTTTT. Translated: CASSQDRSCSTGELFF.

This clonotype has ten or more counts. V is TRBV9 and J is TRBJ2-3; 9 positions agree with TRBD2. Germline trimming cut 0 bases from V and 1 base from J; bases unmatched to any gene: 0. This CDR3 is built from 15 residues. Germline assignment: CDR1 SGDLS and CDR2 YYNGEE. CDR3 bases: TGTGCCAGCAGCGTAGGGACTAGCGGCACAGATACGCAGTATTTT. It yields the protein CASSVGTSGTDTQYF.

This clonotype was recorded many times. The genes are TRBV28 and TRBJ2-7, with a tentative D call TRBD2 (6 bases). The CDR3 extends over 14 amino acids. V was shortened by 3 bases and J by 7 bases, with 16 bases between the two germline ends. Germline values: CDR1 MDHEN, CDR2 SYDVKM. CDR3 DNA sequence: TGTGCCAGCAGTTTTTCCCCGGGAGTGGGGGAGCAGTACTTC. The encoded protein is CASSFSPGVGEQYF.

This clonotype appeared a few times. A single base separates this from a much larger clone, so it may be a read error. The chain recombines TRBV2 with TRBJ2-1, with D possibly being TRBD2 (6 bases). The germline gives CDR1 SNHLY, CDR2 FYNNEI. CDR3 length: 16 amino acids. CDR3 residues: CASSKYPGLSYNGQFF. DNA for the CDR3: TGTGCCAGCAGTAAATACCCGGGACTTTCCTACAATGGGCAGTTCTTC.

Ten or more counts support this clonotype. The rearrangement joins TRBV27 to TRBJ2-1, with D maybe TRBD1 (6 bases). Germline V gene data show CDR1 as MNHEY and CDR2 as SMNVEV (reference sequence). Trimming took 4 bases from V and 8 from J, leaving 9 bases between them. This CDR3 is 12 amino acids long. The chain's CDR3 is CASSWNRDEQFF. DNA of the CDR3: TGTGCCAGCAGTTGGAACAGGGATGAGCAGTTCTTC.

This sequence joins TRBV7-2 and TRBJ2-7, with 16 bases that match TRBD2. Germline V gene lookup returns CDR1 SGHTA and CDR2 FQGNSA. V shed 5 bases, J shed 6 bases, and the junction held 4 bases outside the gene matches. The CDR3 sequence is 15 residues long. The CDR3 loop reads CASSMGLAGGLEQYF. CDR3 nucleotides: TGTGCCAGCAGCATGGGACTAGCGGGGGGGCTCGAGCAGTACTTC.

This clonotype has only a few counts. The V gene is TRBV20-1, the J gene TRBJ2-7, with TRBD2 matching over 13 bases. The germline gives CDR1 DFQATT, CDR2 SNEGSKA (reference sequence). The CDR3 contains 14 residues. After removal of 3 bases from V and 4 bases from J, the junction contained 3 bases not matched to a gene. CDR3 protein: CSASRTSGGYEQYF. The DNA of the CDR3 is TGCAGTGCTAGCCGGACTAGCGGGGGTTACGAGCAGTACTTC.

The chain carries TRBV12-5 and TRBJ2-1; maybe TRBD2 (6 bases). The CDR3 covers 17 residues. The germline gives CDR1 LGHNT, CDR2 FRNRAP. The V end was cut by 0 bases, the J end by 0 bases, with 12 bases between. This CDR3 reads CASGLVSRGSSYNEQFF. For the CDR3, the DNA is TGTGCTAGTGGTTTGGTATCTCGGGGGAGCTCCTACAATGAGCAGTTCTTC.

This clonotype was observed at least ten times. V is TRBV12-3 or TRBV12-4 and J is TRBJ1-5; tentatively, D is TRBD1 (6 bases). Trimming removed 8 bases from V and 7 bases from J, with 15 bases in between. This CDR3 is 13 amino acids long. The CDR3 loop is CASGPGAGQPQHF. The CDR3 DNA reads as TGTGCCAGCGGCCCGGGGGCCGGACAGCCCCAGCATTTT.

This clonotype was seen a handful of times. This rearrangement joins TRBV5-6 to TRBJ2-7, with D perhaps matching TRBD1 or TRBD2 (7 bases each). The CDR3 loop spans 16 amino acids. V lost 4 bases and J 7 bases, leaving 24 bases between the germline ends. Germline V gene data show CDR1 as SGHDT and CDR2 as YYEEEE. The CDR3 loop is CASSRPGGGPSREQYF. The DNA of the CDR3 is TGTGCCAGCAGCCGCCCAGGGGGGGGTCCCTCGCGGGAGCAGTACTTC. The whole variable domain, filled in from reference TRBV5-6 and TRBJ2-7, reads DAGVTQSPTHLIKTRGQQVTLRCSPKSGHDTVSWYQQALGQGPQFIFQYYEEEERQRGNFPDRFSGHQFPNYSSELNVNALLLGDSALYLCASSRPGGGPSREQYFGPGTRLTVT.

Many counts were recorded for this clonotype. CDR3 loop: CASSSLGLAGNYEQYF. In DNA form, the CDR3 reads TGTGCCAGCAGCTCGCTCGGACTAGCGGGGAACTACGAGCAGTACTTC. J is TRBJ2-7 and V is TRBV13; 12 bases are shared with TRBD2. The CDR3 sequence is 16 residues long. Germline CDR1 reads PRHDT; CDR2 reads FYEKMQ (reference sequence). V shed 4 bases, J shed 3 bases, and the junction held 7 bases outside the gene matches.

This clonotype turned up a few times. This chain links TRBV4-2 with TRBJ2-3, with D possibly being TRBD2 (6 bases). CDR3 size: 17 residues. Between the trimmed V and J ends, which lost 0 bases and 2 bases, there was a span of 15 bases. From germline, CDR1 is LGHNA and CDR2 YNFKEQ. CDR3 amino acids: CASSQEGQRVDTDTQYF. The CDR3 DNA reads TGTGCCAGCAGCCAAGAAGGTCAGCGGGTGGACACAGATACGCAGTATTTT.